A selection of T cell receptor beta chains follows, all from one sample in a study of blood T cells in healthy people across ages. MiXCR was run by TCRdb on the 5' RACE reads, yielding one entry per CDR3 protein. The table records around 870,000 distinct CDR3 sequences, around 30% of them present only once. Sequencing was performed on blood. The receptor source for this set is a woman older than 75 in good health. Both conserved end residues are part of each CDR3. A D gene is named only where the DNA matches it firmly. Rows may omit the clone size; those that give it use once, few, many or a size class.

>TRBV7-6|many|TRBD1|TRBJ1-2
CASSLERTGNGYTF
TGTGCCAGCAGCTTAGAGAGGACAGGGAATGGCTACACCTTC
>TRBV12-3/TRBV12-4|many|NA|TRBJ2-6
CASSSGDLSSGANVLTF
TGTGCCAGCAGTTCAGGGGACCTTAGCTCTGGGGCCAACGTCCTGACTTTC
>TRBV4-3|few|NA|TRBJ1-6
CASSHDRNNSPLHF
TGCGCCAGCAGCCACGACAGGAATAATTCACCCCTCCACTTT
>TRBV9|many|NA|TRBJ2-5
CASSRRGTPQETQYF
TGTGCCAGCAGCAGGAGGGGGACCCCACAAGAGACCCAGTACTTC
>TRBV19|NA|NA|TRBJ1-5
CASSFLRQPQHF
TGTGCCAGTAGTTTCTTACGTCAGCCCCAGCATTTT
>TRBV27|few|TRBD1|TRBJ2-5
CASSFSTGGWETQYF
TGTGCCAGCAGTTTCTCCACAGGGGGTTGGGAGACCCAGTACTTC
>TRBV28|many|TRBD1|TRBJ2-3
CASSFGTGASTDTQYF
TGTGCCAGCAGTTTCGGGACAGGGGCGAGCACAGATACGCAGTATTTT
>TRBV5-1|NA|NA|TRBJ2-3
CASSSSSGDTQYF
TGCGCCAGCAGCTCCTCATCGGGGGATACGCAGTATTTT
>TRBV12-3/TRBV12-4|many|NA|TRBJ2-3
CASSPGLLTDTQYF
TGTGCCAGCAGTCCTGGACTTCTCACAGATACGCAGTATTTT
>TRBV5-5|NA|NA|TRBJ1-2
CAGSRSYGYTF
TGTGCCGGCAGCAGGAGCTATGGCTACACCTTC
>TRBV7-2|many|NA|TRBJ2-7
CASSIRAGQSSYEQYF
TGTGCCAGCAGCATCAGAGCGGGACAGTCCTCCTACGAGCAGTACTTC
>TRBV10-2|few|NA|TRBJ2-7
CASSELGHEYEQYF
TGCGCCAGCAGTGAGTTGGGACACGAATACGAGCAGTACTTC
>TRBV12-3/TRBV12-4|NA|NA|TRBJ1-2
CASSSRPRNYGYTF
TGTGCCAGCAGTTCCCGACCGAGGAACTATGGCTACACCTTC
>TRBV12-3/TRBV12-4|NA|TRBD1|TRBJ2-7
CASSPSTGYEQYF
TGTGCCAGTAGCCCTTCGACAGGGTACGAGCAGTACTTC
>TRBV4-3|few|TRBD1|TRBJ2-5
CASSQETGTGRNEQYF
TGCGCCAGCAGCCAAGAGACCGGGACAGGCCGCAATGAGCAGTACTTC
>TRBV7-2|many|NA|TRBJ1-2
CASSLAQSGQDTF
TGTGCCAGCAGCTTAGCGCAGTCAGGGCAAGACACCTTC
>TRBV6-5|few|NA|TRBJ1-6
CASSPQGNHNSPLHF
TGTGCCAGCAGTCCACAGGGTAATCATAATTCACCCCTCCACTTT
>TRBV5-6|few|TRBD1|TRBJ1-4
CASSQNRGSNEKLFF
TGTGCCAGCAGCCAGAACAGGGGTAGCAATGAAAAACTGTTTTTT
>TRBV6-5|few|TRBD2|TRBJ2-3
CASSSPGGDTDAQYF
TGTGCCAGCAGTTCCCCCGGGGGGGACACAGATGCGCAGTATTTT
>TRBV3-1|NA|NA|TRBJ2-5
CASSRDGADAQYF
TGTGCCAGCAGCCGGGACGGGGCAGACGCCCAGTACTTC
>TRBV7-8|few|NA|TRBJ2-7
CASSLDLIYNEQYF
TGTGCCAGCAGCTTAGATCTCATATACAATGAGCAGTACTTC
>TRBV4-1|once|NA|TRBJ2-7
CASSDIYEQYF
TGCGCCAGCAGCGATATCTACGAGCAGTACTTC
>TRBV14|NA|NA|TRBJ2-3
CASSLEIRGTDTQYF
TGTGCCAGCAGCCTAGAAATTCGGGGAACAGATACGCAGTATTTT
>TRBV24-1|NA|NA|TRBJ1-1
CATSDSRAVGTEAFF
TGTGCCACCAGTGACAGCAGGGCGGTGGGCACTGAAGCTTTCTTT
>TRBV20-1|many|NA|TRBJ1-1
CSANRRIGRNTEAFF
TGCAGTGCTAACCGGCGGATCGGGCGGAACACTGAAGCTTTCTTT
>TRBV20-1|NA|NA|TRBJ2-3
CSARDLQVGNTDTQYF
TGCAGTGCTAGAGATTTACAGGTTGGGAACACAGATACGCAGTATTTT
>TRBV5-1|many|NA|TRBJ2-5
CASFDRQETQYF
TGCGCCAGCTTCGACAGACAAGAGACCCAGTACTTC
>TRBV11-1|many|NA|TRBJ2-4
CASSPAPLNIQYF
TGTGCCAGCAGCCCAGCTCCCCTAAACATTCAGTACTTC
>TRBV7-8|many|NA|TRBJ2-1
CASSLAQHRVIQPRFDEQFF
TGTGCCAGCAGCTTAGCGCAACACAGGGTCATCCAACCAAGGTTCGATGAGCAGTTCTTC
>TRBV6-1|few|NA|TRBJ2-5
CASSDPGGTTQETQYF
TGTGCCAGCAGTGACCCTGGCGGGACAACCCAAGAGACCCAGTACTTC